Shown below are 5 T cell receptor beta chains from a single sample sequenced in a study of somatic mutations in cytotoxic T cells in rheumatoid arthritis (dated by TCRdb to 2016 to 2017). Libraries were constructed by the immunoSEQ multiplex PCR assay. The source is immuneACCESS, and TCRdb retained only in-frame sequences with V and J called. Part of the clones is not carried over; for the studies checked, unresolved V genes explain less than half of this, and the remainder is unexplained. This sample is represented by 16,000 or so clones; approximately 75% of them were singletons. The top ten clonotypes cover roughly 22% of the sample. The sequenced material came from CD8+ T cells sorted from blood. These receptors originate from an adult with rheumatoid arthritis.

The V and J genes are TRBV5-6 and TRBJ1-4, with D maybe TRBD1 (5 bases). Trimming shortened V by 0 bases and J by 0 bases, and 9 bases separated the two germline ends. Germline CDR1 SGHDT, CDR2 YYEEEE. CDR3 length equals 16 residues. This CDR3 reads CASSLVQGPTNEKLFF. The CDR3 DNA follows: TGTGCCAGCAGCTTGGTCCAGGGTCCAACTAATGAAAAACTGTTTTTT.

The chain combines TRBV15 with TRBJ2-1; TRBD2 aligns across 11 bases. The length of the CDR3 is 15 residues. Germline CDR1 and CDR2: LNHNV and YYDKDF (reference sequence). V lost 6 bases, J lost 9 bases, and 10 bases stayed unmatched. CDR3 sequence: CATRKTSGSVTEQFF. The CDR3 DNA sequence: TGTGCCACCAGAAAAACTAGCGGGAGTGTGACTGAGCAGTTCTTC.

This clone is termed large. The rearrangement joins TRBV2 to TRBJ2-7; D is perhaps TRBD1 (5 bases). The germline gives CDR1 SNHLY, CDR2 FYNNEI. Deletions cut 4 bases from V and 1 base from J, with 5 bases between. The CDR3 is 12 amino acids. CDR3 sequence reads: CASSGQSYEQYF. The CDR3 bases are TGTGCCAGCAGTGGACAGTCCTACGAGCAGTACTTC.

The rearrangement uses TRBV6-1 and TRBJ2-7; 10 bases are shared with TRBD2. The CDR3 length is 19 residues. Germline-derived CDR1 and CDR2 are MNHNS and SASEGT. Trimming cost V 4 bases and J 2 bases; bases outside gene matches: 17. The chain's CDR3 is CASSVSFLAGEPLTYEQYF. DNA for the CDR3: TGTGCCAGCAGTGTTTCGTTTCTAGCGGGAGAACCTTTAACCTACGAGCAGTACTTC.

The gene calls are TRBV2 and TRBJ2-1; TRBD1 is a possible D gene (7 bases). V was shortened by 4 bases and J by 2 bases, with 15 bases between the two germline ends. This CDR3 is 16 amino acids long. CDR1 SNHLY and CDR2 FYNNEI come from the germline V gene. The CDR3: CASSASGDRAYNEQFF. CDR3 DNA sequence: TGTGCCAGCAGTGCATCGGGAGACAGGGCCTACAATGAGCAGTTCTTC.